This is a list of T cell receptor beta chains from one sample in a study of blood T cell repertoires in COVID-19. Some clones are missing from TCRdb's copy, which holds only in-frame ones; the method was immunoSEQ multiplex PCR. This table holds 310,000 or so clones, around 84% found once. The specimen was PBMCs or T cells enriched from blood (not recorded which). The receptors come from a young woman who had recovered from COVID-19. Both conserved end residues are part of each CDR3. D genes are given only for firm matches. Only some rows state a clone size, as once, few, many or a class for expanded clones.

j_call v_call d_call clone_size cdr3_aa cdr3_nt
TRBJ2-5 TRBV2 TRBD2 . CASSDGSSGVKQETQYF TGTGCCAGCAGTGACGGGTCTAGCGGGGTTAAACAAGAGACCCAGTACTTC
TRBJ2-7 TRBV18 TRBD1 . CASSPGPDRVTYEQYF TGTGCCAGCTCACCAGGGCCGGACAGGGTTACCTACGAGCAGTACTTC
TRBJ2-7 TRBV13 TRBD2 . CASSLSAGTSGRGEQYF TGTGCCAGCAGCTTAAGTGCAGGGACTAGCGGGAGGGGGGAGCAGTACTTC
TRBJ2-7 TRBV5-1 . . CASSPSAGWSYEQYF TGCGCCAGCAGCCCCTCGGCAGGGTGGTCCTACGAGCAGTACTTC
TRBJ2-2 TRBV6-4 TRBD2 . CASSVLAGDSNTGELFF TGTGCCAGCAGTGTGCTAGCGGGGGACTCGAACACCGGGGAGCTGTTTTTT
TRBJ1-2 TRBV30 . . CAWKSRGRDYGYTF TGTGCCTGGAAGTCTCGGGGGAGGGACTATGGCTACACCTTC
TRBJ2-1 TRBV2 . . CASSSYRVGYNEQFF TGTGCCAGCAGTTCTTACAGGGTGGGCTACAATGAGCAGTTCTTC
TRBJ2-1 TRBV3-1/TRBV3-2 TRBD1 . CASSQEGGNYNEQFF TGTGCCAGCAGCCAAGAAGGGGGCAACTACAATGAGCAGTTCTTC
TRBJ1-5 TRBV2 TRBD1 . CASSPDRGQLQPQHF TGTGCCAGCAGTCCGGACAGGGGGCAGCTTCAGCCCCAGCATTTT
TRBJ2-3 TRBV5-1 . once CASSLANLRTDTQYF TGCGCCAGCAGCTTGGCTAACCTCCGCACAGATACGCAGTATTTT
TRBJ1-4 TRBV7-2 . . CASSSGSRRHEKLFF TGTGCCAGCAGTAGCGGGAGCAGGAGACATGAAAAACTGTTTTTT
TRBJ2-5 TRBV3-1/TRBV3-2 TRBD2 . CASHYSGRETQYF TGTGCCAGCCATTATAGCGGGAGGGAGACCCAGTACTTC
TRBJ1-2 TRBV4-1 TRBD1 . CASSQYRGGYTF TGCGCCAGCAGCCAGTACAGGGGTGGCTACACCTTC
TRBJ2-7 TRBV6-5 . . CASRGEEGYEQYF TGTGCCAGCAGAGGCGAGGAGGGCTACGAGCAGTACTTC
TRBJ1-2 TRBV3-1/TRBV3-2 TRBD1 . CASSQGSWTGDDYGYTF TGTGCCAGCAGCCAAGGGAGTTGGACAGGGGACGACTATGGCTACACCTTC
TRBJ2-3 TRBV15 TRBD1 . CATSRNRGTDTQYF TGTGCCACCAGCAGGAACAGGGGAACAGATACGCAGTATTTT
TRBJ1-2 TRBV21-1 . few CASSKVTGDFGYTF TGTGCCAGCAGCAAAGTTACAGGGGATTTTGGCTACACCTTC
TRBJ1-4 TRBV5-1 TRBD1 . CASSPGTGTEKLFF TGCGCCAGCAGCCCCGGGACAGGGACTGAAAAACTGTTTTTT
TRBJ2-7 TRBV16 . . CASSPHLDYSYEQYF TGTGCCAGCAGCCCCCACTTGGACTATTCCTACGAGCAGTACTTC
TRBJ1-2 TRBV9 TRBD1 . CASSPRTGRDYGYTF TGTGCCAGCAGCCCCCGGACAGGAAGAGACTATGGCTACACCTTC
TRBJ1-2 TRBV10-3 TRBD1 . CAISDNTGGVTGYTF TGTGCCATCAGTGATAATACAGGGGGCGTAACAGGCTACACCTTC
TRBJ2-2 TRBV5-1 TRBD1 . CASSFQGGANTGELFF TGCGCCAGCAGCTTCCAAGGGGGCGCAAACACCGGGGAGCTGTTTTTT
TRBJ1-5 TRBV2 TRBD1 once CASSTGANQPQHF TGTGCCAGCAGTACAGGGGCAAATCAGCCCCAGCATTTT
TRBJ1-3 TRBV10-3 TRBD1 . CAISGGTEGTIYF TGTGCCATCAGTGGAGGGACAGAAGGCACCATATATTTT
TRBJ1-1 TRBV9 . once CASSLGGTGEAFF TGTGCCAGCAGCCTAGGAGGAACCGGTGAAGCTTTCTTT
TRBJ1-1 TRBV6-5 . . CASISAPGTEAFF TGTGCCAGCATCTCAGCGCCCGGCACTGAAGCTTTCTTT
TRBJ1-5 TRBV19 . . CASSIGGGQPQHF TGTGCCAGTAGTATTGGAGGTGGTCAGCCCCAGCATTTT
TRBJ1-5 TRBV7-9 . . CASSFGRVDLDQPQHF TGTGCCAGCAGCTTCGGCAGGGTAGATTTGGATCAGCCCCAGCATTTT
TRBJ1-3 TRBV7-6 . . CASSLGGYGGNTIYF TGTGCCAGCAGCTTAGGAGGATATGGTGGAAACACCATATATTTT
TRBJ1-4 TRBV6-5 TRBD1 . CASSYRGVGEKLFF TGTGCCAGCAGCTACAGGGGTGTTGGTGAAAAACTGTTTTTT
TRBJ2-1 TRBV4-1 TRBD2 . CASSQVPASGRNEQFF TGCGCCAGCAGCCAAGTGCCGGCTAGCGGGAGGAATGAGCAGTTCTTC
TRBJ2-4 TRBV30 . . CAWSVRPSGEAKNIQYF TGTGCCTGGAGTGTACGACCGTCGGGGGAAGCCAAAAACATTCAGTACTTC
TRBJ2-3 TRBV5-1 TRBD2 . CASSLKLAGGTTDTQYF TGCGCCAGCAGCTTAAAACTCGCGGGGGGGACGACAGATACGCAGTATTTT
TRBJ2-5 TRBV19 . once CASSAYGGSGTQYF TGTGCCAGTAGTGCCTACGGAGGGTCCGGGACCCAGTACTTC
TRBJ1-1 TRBV11-2 . . CASSFNRDTEAFF TGTGCCAGCAGCTTCAACAGGGACACTGAAGCTTTCTTT
TRBJ2-7 TRBV9 . . CASSDTGYEQYF TGTGCCAGCAGCGATACAGGGTACGAGCAGTACTTC
TRBJ1-1 TRBV7-3 . . CASSLIGGSTEAFF TGTGCCAGCAGCTTAATCGGGGGGAGCACTGAAGCTTTCTTT
TRBJ1-1 TRBV12-5 . few CASGLGRANTEAFF TGTGCTAGTGGTTTGGGGAGGGCGAACACTGAAGCTTTCTTT
TRBJ1-1 TRBV7-2 . . CASSLVLGRAGGEAFF TGTGCCAGCAGCTTAGTCCTTGGACGGGCGGGAGGTGAAGCTTTCTTT
TRBJ1-5 TRBV9 . . CASSDSSNQPQHF TGTGCCAGCAGCGACAGTAGCAATCAGCCCCAGCATTTT
TRBJ1-3 TRBV5-1 . . CASSFGGSGNTIYF TGCGCCAGCAGCTTCGGCGGCTCTGGAAACACCATATATTTT
TRBJ1-4 TRBV30 . . CAWSVQGGEKLFF TGTGCCTGGAGTGTACAGGGTGGCGAAAAACTGTTTTTT
TRBJ1-1 TRBV5-4 . . CASSSDGLSKGTEAFF TGTGCCAGCAGCTCGGACGGACTTAGTAAGGGCACTGAAGCTTTCTTT
TRBJ1-2 TRBV5-1 . few CASSADSYGYTF TGCGCCAGCAGCGCCGACAGCTATGGCTACACCTTC